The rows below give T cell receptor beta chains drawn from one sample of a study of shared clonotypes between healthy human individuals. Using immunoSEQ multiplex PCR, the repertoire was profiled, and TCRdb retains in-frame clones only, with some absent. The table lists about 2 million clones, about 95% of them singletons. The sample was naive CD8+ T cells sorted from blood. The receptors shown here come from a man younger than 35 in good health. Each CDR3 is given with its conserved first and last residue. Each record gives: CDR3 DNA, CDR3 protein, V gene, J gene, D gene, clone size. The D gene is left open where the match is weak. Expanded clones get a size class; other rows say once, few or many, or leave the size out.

TGTGCCAGCAGAGGGCAGGGGGGCTACGAGCAGTACTTC	CASRGQGGYEQYF	TRBV13	TRBJ2-7	NA	NA
TGTGCCAGCAGCCCTCTCGGCAGGGGTTCCTACGAGCAGTACTTC	CASSPLGRGSYEQYF	TRBV27	TRBJ2-7	NA	once
TGTGCCAGCAGCTTAAGGGGCGGGGCCACAGATACGCAGTATTTT	CASSLRGGATDTQYF	TRBV21-1	TRBJ2-3	NA	NA
TGTGCCAGCAGCGTAGAAGGGACCGGGGAGCTGTTTTTT	CASSVEGTGELFF	TRBV9	TRBJ2-2	NA	few
TGTGCCAGCAGCTTAGGCAGCGGACGGCCCCAGTACTTC	CASSLGSGRPQYF	TRBV5-6	TRBJ2-5	NA	once
TGTGCCAGCAGTTTCCGCACAAACACTGAAGCTTTCTTT	CASSFRTNTEAFF	TRBV28	TRBJ1-1	NA	NA
TGCGCCAGCAGCCAAGTAAGCGGGAGGGCCGACGAGCAGTACTTC	CASSQVSGRADEQYF	TRBV4-1	TRBJ2-7	TRBD2	NA
TGTGCCAGCAGCGTACGGGGTGGGGCCAGCGGCGACGAGCAGTACTTC	CASSVRGGASGDEQYF	TRBV9	TRBJ2-7	NA	NA
TGCAGCGTTGTGCAGGGGGCTTCCTACGAGCAGTACTTC	CSVVQGASYEQYF	TRBV29-1	TRBJ2-7	TRBD1	NA
TGTGCCAGCAGCCGGCTAGCGGGCAATCAGCCCCAGCATTTT	CASSRLAGNQPQHF	TRBV6-5	TRBJ1-5	NA	NA
TGTGCCAGCAGCGTAGGAGCGGGGGCCACCTACAATGAGCAGTTCTTC	CASSVGAGATYNEQFF	TRBV9	TRBJ2-1	TRBD2	NA
TGTGCCAGCAGCTTTGGGGGAGGTGAGCAGTTCTTC	CASSFGGGEQFF	TRBV7-9	TRBJ2-1	NA	NA
TGTGCCTGGTCACTAGCGGGGGGGCCAGGTGAGCAGTTCTTC	CAWSLAGGPGEQFF	TRBV30	TRBJ2-1	TRBD2	NA
TGTGCCAGCAGACAGGGTGGCAGCGGGAGTTTCCCCTTCACAGATACGCAGTATTTT	CASRQGGSGSFPFTDTQYF	TRBV7-9	TRBJ2-3	TRBD2	NA
TGTGCCAGCAGTTACTCGAGAGGGGAGAGCACCGGGGAGCTGTTTTTT	CASSYSRGESTGELFF	TRBV6-5	TRBJ2-2	NA	NA
TGTGCCAGCAGTTCCCCAGGGAACAGTGGAGGCCTGGAGGAGCAGTACTTC	CASSSPGNSGGLEEQYF	TRBV27	TRBJ2-7	NA	NA
TGTGCCAGCAGCCCCAGGCCCTCGGGGTGGGAGACCCAGTACTTC	CASSPRPSGWETQYF	TRBV7-9	TRBJ2-5	NA	NA
TGCGCCAGCAGCCAAGATGGACAGGGGGCTTGGCAAGAGACCCAGTACTTC	CASSQDGQGAWQETQYF	TRBV4-3	TRBJ2-5	TRBD1	NA
TGTGCCAGCAGCTTGGTTGCGAATTCCTACGAGCAGTACTTC	CASSLVANSYEQYF	TRBV5-6	TRBJ2-7	NA	NA
TGTGCCAGCAGTGAATCGTTGGTGTTAGCCAAAAACATTCAGTACTTC	CASSESLVLAKNIQYF	TRBV2	TRBJ2-4	NA	NA
TGTGCCTGGAGTAGTAAGAACGGGGAGCTGTTTTTT	CAWSSKNGELFF	TRBV30	TRBJ2-2	NA	NA
TGTGCCAGCAGCTTAGACGGTAGCAATCAGCCCCAGCATTTT	CASSLDGSNQPQHF	TRBV7-8	TRBJ1-5	NA	NA
TGCAGCGTTGAAGATAGGGACAGGGGGGAGACCCAGTACTTC	CSVEDRDRGETQYF	TRBV29-1	TRBJ2-5	TRBD1	once
TGTGCCATCAGTGAGTCACAGACAGATACGCAGTATTTT	CAISESQTDTQYF	TRBV10-3	TRBJ2-3	NA	NA
TGTGCCAGCAGTTCGGACAGGTACTACGAGCAGTACTTC	CASSSDRYYEQYF	TRBV11-2	TRBJ2-7	TRBD1	NA
TGTGCCAGCAGTCCGACATCGCTTGCAACTAATGAAAAACTGTTTTTT	CASSPTSLATNEKLFF	TRBV28	TRBJ1-4	NA	NA
TGTGCCAGCAGTTTAGGCAGGGGCGGACCCAATGAGCAGTTCTTC	CASSLGRGGPNEQFF	TRBV27	TRBJ2-1	NA	NA
TGTGCCAGCAGTACTATACGTGTGGGGGGCGCCTCCTACGAGCAGTACTTC	CASSTIRVGGASYEQYF	TRBV27	TRBJ2-7	NA	NA
TGCGCCAGCAGCGGCCAGACCTACGAGCAGTACTTC	CASSGQTYEQYF	TRBV4-3	TRBJ2-7	NA	NA
TGTGCCAGCTCACCACCGGCTCCTGGACGAAGCTCCTACGAGCAGTACTTC	CASSPPAPGRSSYEQYF	TRBV18	TRBJ2-7	NA	NA
TGTGCCAGCAGCCCCACAGGGGACCCCTTCTACGAGCAGTACTTC	CASSPTGDPFYEQYF	TRBV7-9	TRBJ2-7	TRBD1	NA
TGCGCCAGCAGCCAGAACACAGGGTCGACAGATACGCAGTATTTT	CASSQNTGSTDTQYF	TRBV4-3	TRBJ2-3	NA	once
TGTGCCAGCAGCTTAGGAAGCGGGGCCTACAATGAGCAGTTCTTC	CASSLGSGAYNEQFF	TRBV11-2	TRBJ2-1	TRBD2	NA
TGCGCCAGCAGCCTAGAATCCGGGACCTTACTTTTCGAGCAGTACTTC	CASSLESGTLLFEQYF	TRBV4-1	TRBJ2-7	NA	NA
TGTGCCAGCAGCCACAGGGGGCCATCCTACGAGCAGTACTTC	CASSHRGPSYEQYF	TRBV6-1	TRBJ2-7	TRBD1	NA
TGTGCCAGCAGTGAATGGATAGCGGGGGCCCGAAGGGGCGAGCAGTACTTC	CASSEWIAGARRGEQYF	TRBV6-1	TRBJ2-7	TRBD2	NA
TGTGCCAGCAGCTTAGGTACCAGGACCACAGATACGCAGTATTTT	CASSLGTRTTDTQYF	TRBV7-9	TRBJ2-3	NA	NA